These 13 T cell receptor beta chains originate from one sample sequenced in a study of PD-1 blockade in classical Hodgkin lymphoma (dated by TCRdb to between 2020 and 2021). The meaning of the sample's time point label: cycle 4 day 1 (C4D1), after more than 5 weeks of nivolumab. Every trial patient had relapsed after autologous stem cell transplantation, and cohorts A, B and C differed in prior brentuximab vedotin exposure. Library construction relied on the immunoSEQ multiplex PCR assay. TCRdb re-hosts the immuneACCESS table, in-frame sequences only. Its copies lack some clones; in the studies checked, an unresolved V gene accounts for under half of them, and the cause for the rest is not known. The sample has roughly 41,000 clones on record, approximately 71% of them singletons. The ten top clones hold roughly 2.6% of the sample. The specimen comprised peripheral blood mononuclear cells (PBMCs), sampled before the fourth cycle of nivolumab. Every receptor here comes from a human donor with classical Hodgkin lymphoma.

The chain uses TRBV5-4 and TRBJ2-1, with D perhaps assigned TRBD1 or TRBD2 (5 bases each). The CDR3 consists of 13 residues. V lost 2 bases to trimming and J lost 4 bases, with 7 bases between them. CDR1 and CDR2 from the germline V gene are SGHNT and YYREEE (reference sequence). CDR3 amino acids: CASSFGGYNEQFF. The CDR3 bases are TGTGCCAGCAGCTTTGGGGGTTACAATGAGCAGTTCTTC.

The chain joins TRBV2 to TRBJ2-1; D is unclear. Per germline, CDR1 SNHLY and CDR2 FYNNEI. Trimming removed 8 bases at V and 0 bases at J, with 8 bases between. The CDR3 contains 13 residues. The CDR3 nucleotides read TGTGCCAGCCAGGCCGGCTCCTACAATGAGCAGTTCTTC. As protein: CASQAGSYNEQFF.

CDR3 bases: TGTGCCAGCAGTGACGAACAGGGAAATGAAAAACTGTTTTTT. Protein: CASSDEQGNEKLFF. This chain connects TRBV2 to TRBJ1-4; D possibly corresponds to TRBD1 (6 bases). Germline V lookup: CDR1 SNHLY, CDR2 FYNNEI. This CDR3 region has 14 residues. The germline V and J ends were trimmed by 3 bases and 5 bases, with 10 bases remaining between them.

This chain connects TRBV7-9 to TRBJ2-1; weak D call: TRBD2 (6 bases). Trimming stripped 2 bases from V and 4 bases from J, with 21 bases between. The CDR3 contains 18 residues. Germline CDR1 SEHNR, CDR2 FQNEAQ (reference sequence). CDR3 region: CASSLRGGADLGYNEQFF. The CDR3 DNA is TGTGCCAGCAGCTTAAGGGGCGGGGCGGACCTTGGATACAATGAGCAGTTCTTC.

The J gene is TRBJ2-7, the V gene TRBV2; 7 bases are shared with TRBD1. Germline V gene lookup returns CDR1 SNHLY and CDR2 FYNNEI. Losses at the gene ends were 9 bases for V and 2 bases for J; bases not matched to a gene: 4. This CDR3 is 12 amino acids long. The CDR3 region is CASGQATYEQYF. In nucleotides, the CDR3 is TGTGCCAGTGGACAGGCTACCTACGAGCAGTACTTC.

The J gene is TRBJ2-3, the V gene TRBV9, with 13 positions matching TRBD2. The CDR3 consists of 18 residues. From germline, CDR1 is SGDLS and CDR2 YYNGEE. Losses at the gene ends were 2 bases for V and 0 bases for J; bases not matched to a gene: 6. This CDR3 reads CASSVRTSGGHSTDTQYF. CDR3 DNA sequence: TGTGCCAGCAGCGTTCGGACTAGCGGGGGACATAGCACAGATACGCAGTATTTT.

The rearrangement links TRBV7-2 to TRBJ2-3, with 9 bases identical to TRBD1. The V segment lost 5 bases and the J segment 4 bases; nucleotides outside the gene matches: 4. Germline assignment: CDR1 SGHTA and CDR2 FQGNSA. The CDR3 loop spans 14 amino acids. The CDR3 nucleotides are TGTGCCAGCAGCCGGGACAGGGCCGCAGATACGCAGTATTTT. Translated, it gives CASSRDRAADTQYF.

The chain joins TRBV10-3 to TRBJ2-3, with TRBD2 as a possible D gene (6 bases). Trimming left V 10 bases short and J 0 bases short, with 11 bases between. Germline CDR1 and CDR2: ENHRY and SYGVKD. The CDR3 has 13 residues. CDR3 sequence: CATRDSSTDTQYF. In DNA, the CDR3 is TGTGCCACAAGGGACTCTAGCACAGATACGCAGTATTTT.

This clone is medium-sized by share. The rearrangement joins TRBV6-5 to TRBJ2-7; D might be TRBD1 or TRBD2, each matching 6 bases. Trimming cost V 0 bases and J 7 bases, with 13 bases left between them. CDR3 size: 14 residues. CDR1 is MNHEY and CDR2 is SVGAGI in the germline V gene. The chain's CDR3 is CASSYSNGGYEQYF. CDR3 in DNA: TGTGCCAGCAGTTACTCGAACGGGGGCTATGAGCAGTACTTC.

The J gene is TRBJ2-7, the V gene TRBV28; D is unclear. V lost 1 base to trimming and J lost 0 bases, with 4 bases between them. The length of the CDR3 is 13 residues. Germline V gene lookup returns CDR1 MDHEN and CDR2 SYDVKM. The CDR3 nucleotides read TGTGCCAGCAGTTTATCATTCTCCTACGAGCAGTACTTC. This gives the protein CASSLSFSYEQYF. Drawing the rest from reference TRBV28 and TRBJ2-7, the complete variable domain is DVKVTQSSRYLVKRTGEKVFLECVQDMDHENMFWYRQDPGLGLRLIYFSYDVKMKEKGDIPEGYSVSREKKERFSLILESASTNQTSMYLCASSLSFSYEQYFGPGTRLTVT.

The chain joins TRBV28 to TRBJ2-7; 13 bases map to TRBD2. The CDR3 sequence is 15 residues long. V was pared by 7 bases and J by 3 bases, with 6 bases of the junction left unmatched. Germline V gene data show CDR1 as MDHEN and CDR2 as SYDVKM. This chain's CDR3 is CASTTSGGAFYEQYF. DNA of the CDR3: TGTGCCAGCACTACTAGCGGGGGGGCTTTCTACGAGCAGTACTTC.

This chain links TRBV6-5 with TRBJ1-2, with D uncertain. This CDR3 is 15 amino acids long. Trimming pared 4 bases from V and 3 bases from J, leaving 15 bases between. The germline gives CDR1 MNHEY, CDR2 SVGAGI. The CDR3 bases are TGTGCCAGCAGTTCACCCAACGGAGCCCACTATGGCTACACCTTC. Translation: CASSSPNGAHYGYTF.

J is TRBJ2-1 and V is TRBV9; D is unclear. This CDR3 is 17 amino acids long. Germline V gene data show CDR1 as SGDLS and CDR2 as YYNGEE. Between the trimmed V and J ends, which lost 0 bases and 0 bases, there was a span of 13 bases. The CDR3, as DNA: TGTGCCAGCAGCGTAGAGGCCGTTACCAGCTCCTACAATGAGCAGTTCTTC. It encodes CASSVEAVTSSYNEQFF.